One sample yielded the 26 T cell receptor beta chains listed below, sequenced in a study of blood T cell repertoires in COVID-19. Profiling relied on immunoSEQ multiplex PCR, and the TCRdb table lists in-frame clones only, not all of them. Here the sample spans around 200,000 clones, around 83% being singletons. Sequenced material: peripheral blood. Every receptor here comes from a middle-aged man with active or convalescent COVID-19.

The chain recombines TRBV5-1 with TRBJ2-3; TRBD2 aligns across 8 bases. The CDR3 sequence is 17 residues long. J was trimmed by 2 bases and V by 1 base; bases with no gene match: 9. Germline V gene lookup returns CDR1 SGHRS and CDR2 YFSETQ. The CDR3 loop reads CASSLRGTSGLTDTQYF. CDR3 bases: TGCGCCAGCAGCTTGCGCGGTACTAGCGGACTCACAGATACGCAGTATTTT.

The rearrangement uses TRBV5-1 and TRBJ2-7; D is unclear. The CDR3 consists of 13 residues. The germline gives CDR1 SGHRS, CDR2 YFSETQ. Trimming removed 0 bases at V and 2 bases at J, with 6 bases between. CDR3 protein: CASSLGDPYEQYF. The CDR3, as DNA: TGCGCCAGCAGCTTGGGAGATCCCTACGAGCAGTACTTC. The full variable domain, rest sourced from reference TRBV5-1 and TRBJ2-7, is KAGVTQTPRYLIKTRGQQVTLSCSPISGHRSVSWYQQTPGQGLQFLFEYFSETQRNKGNFPGRFSGRQFSNSRSEMNVSTLELGDSALYLCASSLGDPYEQYFGPGTRLTVT.

This clone was counted only a few times. This chain joins TRBV30 and TRBJ1-6, with D uncertain. This CDR3 contains 14 residues. The germline CDR1 and CDR2 sequences are GTSNPN and SVGIG (reference sequence). Trimming removed 4 bases at V and 6 bases at J, with 13 bases between. The CDR3 region is CAWTSQMLNSPLHF. As DNA, the CDR3 is TGTGCCTGGACAAGTCAGATGCTTAATTCACCCCTCCACTTT.

CDR3 DNA: TGCGCCAGCAGCCAGGGACTAGCGGGAGTGTATGAGCAGTTCTTC. Its translation: CASSQGLAGVYEQFF. The chain couples TRBV5-1 to TRBJ2-1; 14 bases align to TRBD2. V trimming: 4 bases; J trimming: 8 bases; junction bases outside the gene matches: 5. The CDR3 sequence is 15 residues long. The V gene's germline CDR1 is SGHRS and CDR2 YFSETQ.

This clone was recorded a few times. The CDR3 coding sequence is TGTGCCATCCGACAGGGCCATAACACCGGGGAGCTGTTTTTT. It specifies CAIRQGHNTGELFF. The J gene is TRBJ2-2, the V gene TRBV10-3; 7 positions match TRBD1. Germline loops: CDR1 ENHRY, CDR2 SYGVKD. CDR3 length: 14 residues. Unmatched junction bases numbered 5, after V lost 8 bases and J lost 2 bases.

The chain has TRBV4-2 and TRBJ2-4, with TRBD2 matching over 7 bases. After removal of 3 bases from V and 2 bases from J, the junction contained 10 bases not matched to a gene. The CDR3 covers 17 residues. Germline V gene sequence: CDR1 LGHNA, CDR2 YNFKEQ. The CDR3 DNA sequence: TGTGCCAGCAGCCAGATGGGAGGGAGTACGACCAAAAACATTCAGTACTTC. Amino acid sequence: CASSQMGGSTTKNIQYF.

This clone was seen once. This rearrangement joins TRBV3-1 (or the pseudogene TRBV3-2) to TRBJ1-2; the match to TRBD1 covers 8 bases. Germline CDR1 reads LGHDT; CDR2 reads YNNKEL (reference sequence). The V gene end was trimmed by 4 bases and the J gene end by 2 bases; junction bases not matched to a gene: 9. The CDR3 covers 16 residues. CDR3: CASSPRGTGKNYGYTF. DNA for the CDR3: TGTGCCAGCAGCCCCAGAGGGACAGGAAAAAACTATGGCTACACCTTC.

In its sample, this clone was seen once. The V and J genes are TRBV25-1 and TRBJ2-3; TRBD1 aligns across 10 bases. This CDR3 has 16 amino acids. CDR1 is MGHDK and CDR2 is SYGVNS in the germline V gene. The ends lost 1 base at V and 5 bases at J; junction bases unmatched: 6. The CDR3 is CASSESGDRGQDTQYF. Written as DNA, the CDR3 is TGTGCCAGCAGTGAATCTGGGGACAGGGGACAAGATACGCAGTATTTT.

The V call is TRBV25-1, the J call TRBJ1-4, with D possibly matching TRBD1 (6 bases). Germline V CDR1 and CDR2: MGHDK, SYGVNS. The CDR3 totals 13 residues. Deletions cut 8 bases from V and 8 bases from J, with 15 bases between. The CDR3 here is CASQQGFGEKLFF. The CDR3 DNA is TGTGCCAGCCAACAGGGTTTTGGCGAAAAACTGTTTTTT.

The rearrangement uses TRBV3-1 (or the pseudogene TRBV3-2) and TRBJ1-1; no reliable D call. The CDR3 spans 18 residues. CDR1 and CDR2 from the germline V gene are LGHDT and YNNKEL (reference sequence). Trimming left V 0 bases short and J 6 bases short, with 23 bases between. The CDR3 nucleotides read TGTGCCAGCAGCCAAGATGTGCAGAGGGCCGCGCGAGAAGCTGAAGCTTTCTTT. Its translation: CASSQDVQRAAREAEAFF.

The chain is built from TRBV5-4 and TRBJ2-1, with D unresolved. The V and J ends lost 3 bases and 8 bases respectively, with 12 bases between them. Germline CDR1 reads SGHNT; CDR2 reads YYREEE (reference sequence). The CDR3 contains 13 residues. The CDR3 spells CASSSHGSYEQFF. The CDR3 nucleotides read TGTGCCAGCAGCTCGCACGGGTCGTATGAGCAGTTCTTC.

The chain uses TRBV6-5 and TRBJ1-3; 8 bases fit TRBD1. The CDR3 runs to 15 residues. V shed 6 bases, J shed 0 bases, and the junction held 4 bases outside the gene matches. Looked up from germline, CDR1 is MNHEY and CDR2 is SVGAGI. Here the CDR3 DNA reads TGTGCCAGCAGAGACAGGGGTCGCTCTGGAAACACCATATATTTT. It translates to CASRDRGRSGNTIYF.

This clone is a singleton in its sample. The V call is TRBV6-5, the J call TRBJ2-3; D call uncertain. The CDR3 runs to 13 residues. V was cut by 4 bases and J by 4 bases, with 9 bases left in between. CDR1 and CDR2 (germline): MNHEY, SVGAGI. The CDR3 spells CASSSRSADTQYF. CDR3 nucleotide sequence: TGTGCCAGCAGTTCACGGTCGGCAGATACGCAGTATTTT.

V is TRBV4-3 and J is TRBJ1-5; D is perhaps TRBD1 (5 bases). The V end lost 0 bases, the J end lost 3 bases, and 15 bases lay between the germline ends. The CDR3 has 17 residues. Germline values: CDR1 LGHNA, CDR2 YSLEER. Here the CDR3 reads CASSQDFGGTSNQPQHF. In DNA form, the CDR3 reads TGCGCCAGCAGCCAAGATTTCGGGGGGACCTCCAATCAGCCCCAGCATTTT.

This clone was found a few times. The DNA of the CDR3 is TGTGCCAGCAGTTACCCCGGGGGGCACATTCAGTACTTC. It encodes CASSYPGGHIQYF. V gene TRBV6-2 or TRBV6-3 combines with J gene TRBJ2-4, with D perhaps matching TRBD2 (7 bases). CDR3 length: 13 amino acids. Trimming cost V 2 bases and J 8 bases, with 10 bases left between them. Germline V gives CDR1 MNHEY, CDR2 SVGEGT.

The CDR3 region has the DNA TGTGCCAGCTCAGGGGACAGCACCCACAGGTACGAGCAGTACTTC. Translation gives CASSGDSTHRYEQYF. The chain has TRBV18 and TRBJ2-7; TRBD1 agrees at 7 bases. J gave up 4 bases and V 5 bases, and 11 bases lay outside the gene matches. The CDR3 covers 15 residues. Germline V gene sequence: CDR1 KGHSH, CDR2 LQKENI.

This rearrangement joins TRBV6-2 or TRBV6-3 to TRBJ2-5, with TRBD2 identical over 7 bases. The CDR3 is made up of 19 amino acids. Per germline, CDR1 MNHEY and CDR2 SVGEGT. J lost 4 bases, V lost 2 bases, and 19 bases had no gene match. CDR3 coding DNA: TGTGCCAGCAGTTACCCCAAAGAGGAAGCGGGGTGGGGGTTAGAGACCCAGTACTTC. It translates to CASSYPKEEAGWGLETQYF.

This clone was seen a handful of times. The chain recombines TRBV3-1 (or the pseudogene TRBV3-2) with TRBJ1-1, with D maybe TRBD1 (6 bases). Trimming removed 1 base from V and 2 bases from J, with 8 bases in between. CDR3 size: 14 residues. Per germline, CDR1 LGHDT and CDR2 YNNKEL (reference sequence). CDR3 sequence (DNA): TGTGCCAGCAGCCAAGTCGGGACAAACACTGAAGCTTTCTTT. It specifies CASSQVGTNTEAFF.

The CDR3 DNA reads TGCGCCAGCAGGCCCCTGGGCGGGAGCTCCTACGAGCAGTACTTC. Amino acid sequence: CASRPLGGSSYEQYF. The rearrangement uses TRBV10-2 and TRBJ2-7; 7 nucleotides line up with TRBD2. The junction had 8 bases not matched to a gene; V was cut back by 6 bases and J by 0 bases. This CDR3 region has 15 residues. In germline, CDR1 is WSHSY, CDR2 SAAADI.

This chain connects TRBV5-4 to TRBJ2-3; possible D gene TRBD2, 5 bases. CDR1 is SGHNT and CDR2 is YYREEE in the germline V gene (reference sequence). The V end was cut by 1 base, the J end by 1 base, with 13 bases between. This CDR3 region has 16 residues. The CDR3 here is CASSLKSSTRTDTQYF. For the CDR3, the DNA is TGTGCCAGCAGCTTGAAATCTAGCACACGCACAGATACGCAGTATTTT.

The chain combines TRBV6-6 with TRBJ1-1, with TRBD1 as a possible D gene (5 bases). With 5 bases removed from V and 6 bases from J, the gap between germline ends came to 10 bases. CDR1 and CDR2 (germline): MNHNY, SVGAGI (reference sequence). This CDR3 has 12 amino acids. CDR3 protein: CASSHLGAEAFF. The DNA of the CDR3 is TGTGCCAGCAGTCATTTAGGGGCTGAAGCTTTCTTT.

The V and J genes are TRBV5-1 and TRBJ1-2; 11 bases map to TRBD1. Germline V gene sequence: CDR1 SGHRS, CDR2 YFSETQ. This CDR3 has 17 amino acids. Unmatched junction bases numbered 15, after V lost 4 bases and J lost 7 bases. The CDR3, as DNA: TGCGCCAGCAGCATAAGGACAGGGGGCCCAAACCAGCTTGGCTACACCTTC. Translation gives CASSIRTGGPNQLGYTF.

J is TRBJ2-2 and V is TRBV6-1; 10 positions agree with TRBD1. Germline-derived CDR1 and CDR2 are MNHNS and SASEGT. This CDR3 has 17 residues. With 4 bases clipped from V and 4 bases from J, the junction kept 9 bases outside the gene matches. The CDR3 sequence: CASSGFRDRGVTGELFF. Here the CDR3 DNA reads TGTGCCAGCAGTGGCTTTCGGGACAGGGGAGTCACCGGGGAGCTGTTTTTT.

This rearrangement joins TRBV5-6 to TRBJ1-2; D not certain. The germline V and J ends were trimmed by 0 bases and 5 bases, with 8 bases remaining between them. The CDR3 spans 13 residues. Germline V lookup: CDR1 SGHDT, CDR2 YYEEEE. The CDR3 DNA is TGTGCCAGCAGCTTGGACAGAACTTATGGCTACACCTTC. Amino acid sequence: CASSLDRTYGYTF.

The J gene is TRBJ1-6, the V gene TRBV2; a possible D gene is TRBD1 (6 bases). This CDR3 region has 15 residues. Trimming stripped 5 bases from V and 9 bases from J, with 17 bases between. The germline CDR1 and CDR2 sequences are SNHLY and FYNNEI. The DNA of the CDR3 is TGTGCCAGCAGTCAACAGGGTAACTCGGGTTCACCCCTCCACTTT. Amino acid sequence: CASSQQGNSGSPLHF.

The chain combines TRBV7-2 with TRBJ2-3; TRBD1 is a possible D gene (6 bases). Germline CDR1 SGHTA, CDR2 FQGNSA. The V end lost 5 bases, the J end lost 2 bases, and 11 bases lay between the germline ends. The CDR3 loop spans 14 amino acids. The CDR3 DNA reads as TGTGCCAGCAGCAGAGGACAGCTCACAGATACGCAGTATTTT. It specifies CASSRGQLTDTQYF.